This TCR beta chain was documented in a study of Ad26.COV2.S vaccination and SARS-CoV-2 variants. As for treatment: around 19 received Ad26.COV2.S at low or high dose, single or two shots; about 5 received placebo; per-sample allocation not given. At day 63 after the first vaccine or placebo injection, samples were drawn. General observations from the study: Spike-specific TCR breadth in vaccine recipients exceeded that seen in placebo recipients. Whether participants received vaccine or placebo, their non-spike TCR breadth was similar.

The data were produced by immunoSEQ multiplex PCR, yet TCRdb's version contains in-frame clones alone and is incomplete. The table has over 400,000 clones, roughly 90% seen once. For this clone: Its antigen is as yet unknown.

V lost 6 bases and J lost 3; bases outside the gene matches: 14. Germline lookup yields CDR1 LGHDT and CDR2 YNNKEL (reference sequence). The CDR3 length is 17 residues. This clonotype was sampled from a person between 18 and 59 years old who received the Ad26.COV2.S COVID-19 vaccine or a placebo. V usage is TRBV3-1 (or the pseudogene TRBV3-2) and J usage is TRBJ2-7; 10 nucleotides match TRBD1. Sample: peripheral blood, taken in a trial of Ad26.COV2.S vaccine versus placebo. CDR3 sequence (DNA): TGTGCCAGCAGTCCTCGCTTGGGGGACAGGGGAGGCTACGAGCAGTACTTC. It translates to CASSPRLGDRGGYEQYF.